This paragraph reports one T cell receptor beta chain. Its antigen is undetermined. This entry is derived from a study of cytomegalovirus exposure and HLA in healthy donors. Study context: There were fewer than 130 million unique TCR beta sequences, drawn from about 190 million T cells, in an earlier analysis.

It was with 60 Vbeta and 13 Jbeta primers that the PCR ran. TCRdb keeps only in-frame clones here, not all; method: immunoSEQ multiplex PCR. Among under 100,000 clones listed, roughly 64% were seen once. Study-wide points: Most TCR sequences proved rare, with some public TCRs found in many donors. A later analysis reportedly found that, within productive TCRs, an Asian-associated ancestry cluster had fewer N-insertions than the mean observed across the approximately 660 donors.

With V trimmed by 6 bases and J by 5 bases, 9 bases remained unmatched. CDR1 is LNHDA and CDR2 is SQIVND in the germline V gene (reference sequence). CDR3 length equals 15 residues. At collection, donors were nominally healthy, but unrecorded immune exposures were probable. The clonotype originates from a middle-aged woman in good health and CMV-seropositive. The sample was PBMCs. J is TRBJ2-1 and V is TRBV19; 8 bases are a match to TRBD1. CDR3 bases: TGTGCCAGTAGGCGCTACAGGGGGAGTGACAATGAGCAGTTCTTC. Residues: CASRRYRGSDNEQFF.